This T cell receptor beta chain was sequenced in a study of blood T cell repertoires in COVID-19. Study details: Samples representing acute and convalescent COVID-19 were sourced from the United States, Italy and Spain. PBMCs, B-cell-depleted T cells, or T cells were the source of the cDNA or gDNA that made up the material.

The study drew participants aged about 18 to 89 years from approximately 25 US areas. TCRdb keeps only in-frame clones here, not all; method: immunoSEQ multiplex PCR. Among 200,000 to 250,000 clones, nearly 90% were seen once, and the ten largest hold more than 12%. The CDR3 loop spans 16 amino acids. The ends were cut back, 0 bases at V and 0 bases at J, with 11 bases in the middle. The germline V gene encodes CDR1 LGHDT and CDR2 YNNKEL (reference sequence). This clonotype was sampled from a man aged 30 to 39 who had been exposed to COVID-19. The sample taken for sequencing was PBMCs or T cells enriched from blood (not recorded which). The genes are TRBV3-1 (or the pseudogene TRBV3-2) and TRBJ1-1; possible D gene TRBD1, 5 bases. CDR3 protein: CASSQDQGRVNTEAFF. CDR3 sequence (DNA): TGTGCCAGCAGCCAAGATCAAGGCAGGGTGAACACTGAAGCTTTCTTT.